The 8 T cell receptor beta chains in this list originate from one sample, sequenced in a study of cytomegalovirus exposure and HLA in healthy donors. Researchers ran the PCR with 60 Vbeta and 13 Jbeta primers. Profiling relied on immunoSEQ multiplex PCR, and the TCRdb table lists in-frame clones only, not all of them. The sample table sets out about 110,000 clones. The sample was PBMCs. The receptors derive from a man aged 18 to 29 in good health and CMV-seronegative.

CDR3 protein: CASSLFGDRNTEAFF. In nucleotides, the CDR3 is TGTGCCAGCAGTTTATTCGGGGACAGGAACACTGAAGCTTTCTTT. The chain joins TRBV27 to TRBJ1-1; 7 positions agree with TRBD1. CDR3 size: 15 residues. Germline V gene lookup returns CDR1 MNHEY and CDR2 SMNVEV (reference sequence). The trim removed 1 base at V and 1 base at J, leaving 3 bases unmatched.

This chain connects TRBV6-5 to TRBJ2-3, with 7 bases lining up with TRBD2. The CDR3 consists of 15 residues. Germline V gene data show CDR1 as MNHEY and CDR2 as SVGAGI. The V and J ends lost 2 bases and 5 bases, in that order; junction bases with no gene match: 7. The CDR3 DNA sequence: TGTGCCAGCAGTTACGTTTCTGCGGGAGAAGATACGCAGTATTTT. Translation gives CASSYVSAGEDTQYF.

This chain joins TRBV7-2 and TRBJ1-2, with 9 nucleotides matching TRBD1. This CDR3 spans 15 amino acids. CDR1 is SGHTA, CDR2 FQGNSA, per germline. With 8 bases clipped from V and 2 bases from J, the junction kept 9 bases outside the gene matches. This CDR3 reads CASRDRDSPNYGYTF. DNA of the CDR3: TGTGCCAGCCGGGACAGGGACTCTCCCAACTATGGCTACACCTTC.

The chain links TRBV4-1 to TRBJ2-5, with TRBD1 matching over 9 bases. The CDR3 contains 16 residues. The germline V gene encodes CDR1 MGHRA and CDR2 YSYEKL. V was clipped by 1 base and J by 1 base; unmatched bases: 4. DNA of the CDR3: TGCGCCAGCAGCCAAGCGGGACAGGGCCTCCAAGAGACCCAGTACTTC. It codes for CASSQAGQGLQETQYF.

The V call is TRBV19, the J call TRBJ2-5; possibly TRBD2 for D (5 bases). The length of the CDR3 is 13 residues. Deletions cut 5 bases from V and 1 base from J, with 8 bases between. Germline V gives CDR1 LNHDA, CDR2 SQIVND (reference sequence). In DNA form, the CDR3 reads TGTGCCAGTAGTTCGAGGGCCCAAGAGACCCAGTACTTC. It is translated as CASSSRAQETQYF.

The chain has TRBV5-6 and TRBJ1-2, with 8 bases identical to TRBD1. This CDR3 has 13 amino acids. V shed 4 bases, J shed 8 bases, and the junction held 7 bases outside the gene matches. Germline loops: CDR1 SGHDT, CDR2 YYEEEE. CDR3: CASSPTGVGGYTF. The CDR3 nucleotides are TGTGCCAGCAGCCCGACAGGGGTCGGCGGCTACACCTTC.

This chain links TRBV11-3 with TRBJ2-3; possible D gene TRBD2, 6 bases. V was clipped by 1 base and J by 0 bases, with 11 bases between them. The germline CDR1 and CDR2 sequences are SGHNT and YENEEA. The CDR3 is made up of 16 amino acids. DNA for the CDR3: TGTGCCAGCAGCTTAGCGGGAGATTCTAGCACAGATACGCAGTATTTT. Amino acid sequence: CASSLAGDSSTDTQYF. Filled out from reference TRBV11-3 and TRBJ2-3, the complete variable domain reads EAGVVQSPRYKIIEKKQPVAFWCNPISGHNTLYWYLQNLGQGPELLIRYENEEAVDDSQLPKDRFSAERLKGVDSTLKIQPAELGDSAVYLCASSLAGDSSTDTQYFGPGTRLTVL.

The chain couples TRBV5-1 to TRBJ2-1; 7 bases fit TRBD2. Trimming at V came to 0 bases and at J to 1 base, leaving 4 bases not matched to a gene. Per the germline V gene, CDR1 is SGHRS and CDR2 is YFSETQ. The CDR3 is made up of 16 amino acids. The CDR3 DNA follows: TGCGCCAGCAGCTTGGGTCGGGGGGAGTCCTACAATGAGCAGTTCTTC. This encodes CASSLGRGESYNEQFF.